The clone carrying this T cell receptor (beta chain) was seen repeatedly, ten times or more. Antigen specificity is unknown. These data belong to a study of metastatic and nonmetastatic thyroid tumors. On the study more broadly: Repertoire comparison spanned blood and tumor or nodule tissue of malignant and benign thyroid patients. Study-level findings and limits: In both blood and tumor samples, TCR beta diversity was reported significantly higher for malignant than benign nodules.

The V segment lost 0 bases and the J segment 4 bases; nucleotides outside the gene matches: 4. The CDR3 has 16 amino acids. Germline CDR1 and CDR2: DFQATT and SNEGSKA (reference sequence). As originally analysed: Using the CDR3 differences seen across clinicopathological groups, the authors built a distant-metastasis classifier for papillary thyroid cancer, which was meant to discriminate distant-metastatic patients. TCRdb re-analyzed the PCR reads using MiXCR. The V and J calls follow TCRdb's processing rather than the paper's. The repertoire holds over 25,000 clones, with around 16% as singletons. Thyroid surgery had not been preceded by any treatment in any patient.

The clonotype was recovered from a male donor with papillary thyroid cancer or a benign thyroid nodule (not recorded which). Some clones in this sample may be carry-over from other donors' samples. Specimen: blood. This rearrangement joins TRBV20-1 to TRBJ2-1; 12 bases fit TRBD2. The CDR3 nucleotides read TGCAGTGCTAGAGATAGAGGACTAGCGGGATACAATGAGCAGTTCTTC. This sequence encodes CSARDRGLAGYNEQFF.